This is a list of T cell receptor beta chains from one sample in a study of T cell changes during pregnancy in multiple sclerosis. The method was immunoSEQ multiplex PCR; TCRdb's version includes in-frame clones alone and lacks a portion of them. The data contain 30,000 to 40,000 clones, approximately 90% of them seen just once; the ten biggest clones take up under 0.7%. The sequencing here drew on CD4+ T cells from peripheral blood mononuclear cells, taken before pregnancy. These receptors were obtained from a female donor with multiple sclerosis, enrolled in a pregnancy study. Each CDR3 is given with its conserved first and last residue. Each record gives: J gene, D gene, clone size, V gene, CDR3 protein, CDR3 DNA. The D gene is left open where the match is weak. Clone size is not always given. Where it is, it says once, few, many or a class for expanded clones.

TRBJ1-1,TRBD1,.,TRBV6-6,CASSDRARDTEAFF,TGTGCCAGCAGCGACAGGGCTAGAGACACTGAAGCTTTCTTT
TRBJ2-3,.,once,TRBV7-8,CASSLDTYTDTQYF,TGTGCCAGCAGCTTAGACACGTACACAGATACGCAGTATTTT
TRBJ2-3,.,.,TRBV5-1,CASSLGLGATDTQYF,TGCGCCAGCAGCTTGGGACTAGGTGCCACAGATACGCAGTATTTT
TRBJ1-2,.,.,TRBV5-6,CASSLRSFYGYTF,TGTGCCAGCAGCCTCCGTAGCTTCTATGGCTACACCTTC
TRBJ1-6,TRBD1,.,TRBV4-3,CASSQVQTGVNSPLHF,TGCGCCAGCAGCCAAGTTCAGACAGGGGTAAATTCACCCCTCCACTTT
TRBJ1-3,.,once,TRBV5-8,CASSFNGGGSGNTIYF,TGTGCCAGCAGCTTCAACGGCGGCGGATCTGGAAACACCATATATTTT
TRBJ1-4,TRBD1,.,TRBV4-2,CASSQDPTGVREKLFF,TGTGCCAGCAGCCAAGATCCGACAGGGGTACGAGAAAAACTGTTTTTT
TRBJ1-1,.,.,TRBV7-9,CASSLGSVGGTEAFF,TGTGCCAGCAGCTTAGGGTCCGTCGGGGGAACTGAAGCTTTCTTT
TRBJ1-1,.,.,TRBV4-1,CASSRGQGGGSMNTEAFF,TGCGCCAGCAGCCGGGGGCAGGGAGGGGGGTCCATGAACACTGAAGCTTTCTTT
TRBJ1-3,.,.,TRBV6-1,CASSELGNTIYF,TGTGCCAGCAGTGAATTAGGAAACACCATATATTTT
TRBJ2-2,TRBD1,.,TRBV7-3,CASTKTGDGFGELFF,TGTGCCAGCACCAAGACAGGGGACGGCTTCGGGGAGCTGTTTTTT
TRBJ2-7,.,.,TRBV5-1,CASSLAAGISYEQYF,TGCGCCAGCAGCTTGGCGGCAGGAATTTCCTACGAGCAGTACTTC
TRBJ2-7,.,.,TRBV9,CASSVDPGPGYEQYF,TGTGCCAGCAGCGTAGACCCGGGTCCCGGCTACGAGCAGTACTTC
TRBJ1-2,.,.,TRBV7-3,CASSLTGAANYGYTF,TGTGCCAGCAGCTTAACAGGGGCTGCTAACTATGGCTACACCTTC
TRBJ1-6,.,.,TRBV30,CAWSVHGQFYIPPLHF,TGTGCCTGGAGTGTACATGGACAGTTTTACATCCCACCCCTCCACTTT
TRBJ1-1,TRBD1,.,TRBV18,CASSLSQGYTEAFF,TGTGCCAGCTCGTTATCACAGGGGTACACTGAAGCTTTCTTT
TRBJ1-5,TRBD1,.,TRBV2,CASSPQIPGGSQPQHF,TGTGCCAGCAGTCCACAGATCCCAGGGGGGAGTCAGCCCCAGCATTTT
TRBJ2-4,TRBD1,.,TRBV7-9,CASSPVGQLKNIQYF,TGTGCCAGCAGCCCCGTGGGACAGCTCAAAAACATTCAGTACTTC
TRBJ1-2,TRBD1,.,TRBV5-1,CASRPGQGFNYGYTF,TGCGCCAGCAGGCCGGGACAGGGGTTCAACTATGGCTACACCTTC
TRBJ2-2,.,.,TRBV5-4,CASSPGGYNTGELFF,TGTGCCAGCAGCCCCGGAGGCTACAACACCGGGGAGCTGTTTTTT
TRBJ1-1,.,.,TRBV5-1,CASSYNVADLWRFTEAFF,TGCGCCAGCAGTTATAATGTTGCCGATCTATGGAGGTTCACTGAAGCTTTCTTT
TRBJ1-6,TRBD1,.,TRBV19,CASRLTGTGNYSPLHF,TGTGCCAGTAGGCTAACCGGGACAGGGAATTACTCACCCCTCCACTTT
TRBJ1-1,TRBD1,.,TRBV19,CASSPTPQGIWTEAFF,TGTGCCAGTAGTCCGACCCCACAGGGGATATGGACTGAAGCTTTCTTT
TRBJ2-7,.,.,TRBV6-1,CASGAPYEYF,TGTGCCAGCGGGGCCCCTTACGAGTACTTC
TRBJ2-1,.,few,TRBV7-3,CASSLRQDNEQFF,TGTGCCAGCAGCTTACGACAGGACAATGAGCAGTTCTTC
TRBJ2-2,.,.,TRBV9,CASSVGGPGELFF,TGTGCCAGCAGCGTAGGGGGGCCCGGGGAGCTGTTTTTT